This T cell receptor (beta chain) was documented in a study of beta chain features in type 1 diabetes. Regarding the study as a whole: Highly expressing activated T cells could be over-counted with a cDNA template. Whether TCRB rearrangement is influenced by HLA type was left unresolved in this analysis. It was among patients, rather than healthy donors, that naive, central memory and Treg TCRB repertoires appeared more similar. The study found moderately but significantly shorter TCRB CDR3s in all four CD4+ subsets of Type 1 diabetes patients.

It was via CD45RO/CCR7/CD25/CD127/CD95/CD27 that CD4+ naive, central memory, regulatory and stem cell-like memory cells were sorted. This clone has just a few counts. The antigen is not known. The sample has other DNA sequences that encode this CDR3 too. Reverse transcription of all isolated RNA meant that expressed TCRB transcripts were sequenced. Data came from immunoSEQ multiplex PCR; TCRdb stores just in-frame clones and leaves some out. In the table there are 600,000 or so clones, more than 12% of which are singletons. Germline CDR1 reads LGHNA; CDR2 reads YSLEER. Trimming took off 0 bases at V and 4 bases at J, with 7 bases between the two ends. This CDR3 is 13 amino acids long.

The chain employs TRBV4-3 and TRBJ2-7; possibly TRBD2 for D (5 bases). The receptor comes from a man aged 18-30 years with type 1 diabetes. The specimen sequenced was naive CD4+ T cells from blood. This chain's CDR3 is CASSQDRGYEQYF. CDR3 nucleotides: TGCGCCAGCAGCCAAGATCGAGGGTACGAGCAGTACTTC.